This T cell receptor beta chain came from a study of shared clonotypes between healthy human individuals. Only in-frame clones appear in the TCRdb table, and some are missing; sequencing was by immunoSEQ multiplex PCR. The table records 1,400,000 or so clones, approximately 98.5% of them present only once. From germline, CDR1 is MNHNS and CDR2 SASEGT. There are 16 residues in the CDR3. V lost 2 bases and J 7 bases, leaving 17 bases between the germline ends. This chain uses TRBV6-1 with TRBJ1-4, with TRBD1 as a possible D gene (5 bases). This TCR was sampled from a man aged 30 to 39 in good health. The sequencing input was naive CD4+ T cells sorted from blood. Described subset: CD45RA+ positively selected. The CDR3: CASSEKGRGEGEKLFF. DNA of the CDR3: TGTGCCAGCAGTGAAAAAGGAAGGGGCGAGGGTGAAAAACTGTTTTTT.